The clone carrying this TCR beta chain was seen a handful of times. The ends lost 1 base at V and 1 base at J; junction bases unmatched: 6. Germline V CDR1 and CDR2: SGDLS, YYNGEE. The CDR3 length is 17 residues. In the original workflow: Reference gene primer amplification yielded estimated nucleated cell counts. Sequencing used immunoSEQ multiplex PCR; TCRdb keeps in-frame clones, though not all of them. V, J and clone size were drawn from that table, and D and trimming were deduced from the DNA. The sample carries about 160,000 clones, 75% to 90% recorded once. The sample belongs to a study of blood T cell repertoires in COVID-19. On the study more broadly: Nucleic acid was either cDNA or gDNA, and it came from T cells, B-cell-depleted T cells, or PBMCs.

The V call is TRBV9, the J call TRBJ2-1, with 9 bases aligning to TRBD1. The clonotype originates from a man younger than 30 with COVID-19, enrolled during active disease. The sequencing input was peripheral blood. The CDR3 protein is CASSVSTGTGSYNEQFF. DNA for the CDR3: TGTGCCAGCAGCGTATCAACCGGGACAGGGTCCTACAATGAGCAGTTCTTC.